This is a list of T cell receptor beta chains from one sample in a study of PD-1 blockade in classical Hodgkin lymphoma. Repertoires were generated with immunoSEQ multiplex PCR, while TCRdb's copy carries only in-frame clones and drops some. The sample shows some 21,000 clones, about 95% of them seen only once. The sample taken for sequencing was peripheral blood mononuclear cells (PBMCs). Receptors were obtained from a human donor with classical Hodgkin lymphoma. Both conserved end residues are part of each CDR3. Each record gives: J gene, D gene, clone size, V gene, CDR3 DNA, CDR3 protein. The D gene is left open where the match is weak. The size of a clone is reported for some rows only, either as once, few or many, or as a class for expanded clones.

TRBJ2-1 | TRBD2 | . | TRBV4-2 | TGTGCCAGCAGCCAGGGGGAGACGGGGGGGCCCTACAATGAGCAGTTCTTC | CASSQGETGGPYNEQFF
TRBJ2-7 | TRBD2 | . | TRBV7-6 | TGTGCCAGCAGCTTAGCCCTAGCGGGCACCTACGAGCAGTACTTC | CASSLALAGTYEQYF
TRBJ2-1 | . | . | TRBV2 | TGTGCCAGCTTCAGGTCCTTTAGGTACAATGAGCAGTTCTTC | CASFRSFRYNEQFF
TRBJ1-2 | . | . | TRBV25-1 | TGTGCCAGCAGTCTACAGGGCGGGGGCTACACCTTC | CASSLQGGGYTF
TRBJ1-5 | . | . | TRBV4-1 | TGCGCCAGCAGCCAAGGGTACAGAAGCAATCAGCCCCAGCATTTT | CASSQGYRSNQPQHF
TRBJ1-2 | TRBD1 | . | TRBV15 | TGTGCCACCAGCAGAGACACTGTTAGGACAGGGGGAGGCTACACCTTC | CATSRDTVRTGGGYTF
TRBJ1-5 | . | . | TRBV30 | TGTGCCTGGCAACCCGGACAGATCGGCAATCAGCCCCAGCATTTT | CAWQPGQIGNQPQHF
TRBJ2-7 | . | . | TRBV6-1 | TGTGCCAGCAGTCCGGCTCGGGGCACCTACGAGCAGTACTTC | CASSPARGTYEQYF
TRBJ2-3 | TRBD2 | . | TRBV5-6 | TGTGCCAGCAGCTTTATAGCGGGGCTGGATACGCAGTATTTT | CASSFIAGLDTQYF
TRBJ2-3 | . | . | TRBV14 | TGTGCCAGCAGCCAAGGGTGGAATACGCAGTATTTT | CASSQGWNTQYF
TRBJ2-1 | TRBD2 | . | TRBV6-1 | TGTGCCAGCAGTGAAACTAGCGGGGTGTCCTACAATGAGCAGTTCTTC | CASSETSGVSYNEQFF
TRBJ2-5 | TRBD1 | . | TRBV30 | TGTGCCTGGAGTGGGGGACAGGATAGTCTCGGGGAGACCCAGTACTTC | CAWSGGQDSLGETQYF
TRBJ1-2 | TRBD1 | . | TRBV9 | TGTGCCAGCAGCGCAAGACAGGGGACTAACTATGGCTACACCTTC | CASSARQGTNYGYTF
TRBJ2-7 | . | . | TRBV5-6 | TGTGCCAGCAGCAGGGTTTCCTACGAGCAGTACTTC | CASSRVSYEQYF
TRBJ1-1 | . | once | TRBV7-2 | TGTGCCAGCAGCTTAGCGCGCCGGGTGAACACTGAAGCTTTCTTT | CASSLARRVNTEAFF
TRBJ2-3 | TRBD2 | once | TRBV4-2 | TGTGCCAGCAGCCAAGTTGGACGAGCGGGGGGAGATACGCAGTATTTT | CASSQVGRAGGDTQYF
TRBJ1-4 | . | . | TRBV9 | TGTGCCAGCAGCTTAGGGCGGTCTAATGAAAAACTGTTTTTT | CASSLGRSNEKLFF
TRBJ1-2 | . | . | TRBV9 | TGTGCCAGCACAGGAGGGCAAGGCTACACCTTC | CASTGGQGYTF
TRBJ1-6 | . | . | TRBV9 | TGTGCCAGCAGCGTCAACTCCGGGCCCTATAATTCACCCCTCCACTTT | CASSVNSGPYNSPLHF
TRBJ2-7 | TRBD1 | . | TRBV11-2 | TGTGCCAGCAGCTTCGGGGGACAGGGGGCCTACGAGCAGTACTTC | CASSFGGQGAYEQYF
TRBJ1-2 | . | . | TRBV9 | TGTGCCAGCAGCGTAGCTACGGATTTTAACTATGGCTACACCTTC | CASSVATDFNYGYTF
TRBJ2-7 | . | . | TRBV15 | TGTGCCACCAGCAGAGAGCGGGGGCACTCCTACGAGCAGTACTTC | CATSRERGHSYEQYF
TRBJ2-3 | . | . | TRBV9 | TGTGCCAGCAGCTTTCAGACCCGAGATACGCAGTATTTT | CASSFQTRDTQYF
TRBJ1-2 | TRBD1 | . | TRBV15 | TGTGCCACCAGCGCAACCGGGACAGCCTATGGCTACACCTTC | CATSATGTAYGYTF
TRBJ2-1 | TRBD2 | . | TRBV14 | TGTGCCAGCAGCCATTGGACTAGCGGGGGGCCCCACTCCTACAATGAGCAGTTCTTC | CASSHWTSGGPHSYNEQFF
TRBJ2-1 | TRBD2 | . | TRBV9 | TGTGCCAGCAGCAAGACTAGCGGGGGGGTTTATGAGCAGTTCTTC | CASSKTSGGVYEQFF
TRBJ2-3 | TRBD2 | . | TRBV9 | TGTGCCAGCAGCGTAGTTACTAGCGGGGCGCCAGATACGCAGTATTTT | CASSVVTSGAPDTQYF
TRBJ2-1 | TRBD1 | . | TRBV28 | TGTGCCAGCAGCCGGGACAGGCAGTTCTTC | CASSRDRQFF
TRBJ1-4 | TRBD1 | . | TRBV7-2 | TGTGCCAGCAGCTTAGCTGGACAGGGGTCTGAAAAACTGTTTTTT | CASSLAGQGSEKLFF
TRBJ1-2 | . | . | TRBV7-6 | TGTGCCAGCAGCACCCCGGACGGACCTAACTATGGCTACACCTTC | CASSTPDGPNYGYTF